Listed below are T cell receptor beta chains from one sample, sequenced in a study of T cell clonotyping in hematopoietic cell transplantation. Generated by immunoSEQ multiplex PCR, the TCRdb table keeps only in-frame clones and is missing some. This table has 25,000 to 35,000 clones, approximately 94% appearing once. The specimen was peripheral blood mononuclear cells, collected before stem cell transplant. Receptor source: a man between 50 and 59 years old with acute myeloid leukemia. Some clones in this sample may be carry-over from other donors' samples. CDR3s include the opening cysteine and the closing phenylalanine or tryptophan. A D gene is named only where the DNA matches it firmly. Clone size, where shown, is once, few, many, or a class for clones that have expanded.

v_gene: TRBV19
abundance: .
j_gene: TRBJ2-3
d_gene: .
CDR3nt: TGTGCCAGTTCAGGGGCCAGGACAGATACGCAGTATTTT
CDR3aa: CASSGARTDTQYF

v_gene: TRBV18
abundance: once
j_gene: TRBJ2-1
d_gene: TRBD2
CDR3nt: TGTGCCAGCTCACGGGGACTAGCGGGGGACAATGAGCAGTTCTTC
CDR3aa: CASSRGLAGDNEQFF

v_gene: TRBV27
abundance: .
j_gene: TRBJ1-2
d_gene: .
CDR3nt: TGTGCCAGCAGTTTATCAGGGCAGCCTTCCTATGGCTACACCTTC
CDR3aa: CASSLSGQPSYGYTF

v_gene: TRBV4-1
abundance: .
j_gene: TRBJ1-5
d_gene: .
CDR3nt: TGCGCCAGCAGCCACCGTTTTAGAGGAGATCAGCCCCAGCATTTT
CDR3aa: CASSHRFRGDQPQHF

v_gene: TRBV5-1
abundance: .
j_gene: TRBJ1-5
d_gene: TRBD1
CDR3nt: TGCGCCAGCAGCGTCGACAGGGGCGGCCAGCCCCAGCATTTT
CDR3aa: CASSVDRGGQPQHF

v_gene: TRBV29-1
abundance: .
j_gene: TRBJ2-1
d_gene: TRBD2
CDR3nt: TGCAGCGTTGAGCCCGCTAGCGGGGGTGCCTACAATGAGCAGTTCTTC
CDR3aa: CSVEPASGGAYNEQFF

v_gene: TRBV27
abundance: .
j_gene: TRBJ2-7
d_gene: .
CDR3nt: TGTGCCAGCAGCACACCTACAGGGATCCACGAGCAGTACTTC
CDR3aa: CASSTPTGIHEQYF

v_gene: TRBV7-2
abundance: .
j_gene: TRBJ2-7
d_gene: TRBD2
CDR3nt: TGTGCCAGCAGCTGGGGAGCGGGGGTTGAAGAGCAGTACTTC
CDR3aa: CASSWGAGVEEQYF

v_gene: TRBV28
abundance: .
j_gene: TRBJ1-5
d_gene: .
CDR3nt: TGTGCCAGCAGCTCCGGGACAAGAGCAAATCAGCCCCAGCATTTT
CDR3aa: CASSSGTRANQPQHF

v_gene: TRBV7-2
abundance: .
j_gene: TRBJ1-1
d_gene: .
CDR3nt: TGTGCCAGCAGCTTAACAGGGAAGGAGAACACTGAAGCTTTCTTT
CDR3aa: CASSLTGKENTEAFF

v_gene: TRBV15
abundance: .
j_gene: TRBJ1-2
d_gene: .
CDR3nt: TGTGCCAACAGCTGGGGGGGTCATCAAGCTAACTATGGCTACACCTTC
CDR3aa: CANSWGGHQANYGYTF

v_gene: TRBV7-9
abundance: once
j_gene: TRBJ2-2
d_gene: .
CDR3nt: TGTGCCAGCAGCCCGACAGCCCCGAACACCGGGGAGCTGTTTTTT
CDR3aa: CASSPTAPNTGELFF

v_gene: TRBV19
abundance: .
j_gene: TRBJ1-1
d_gene: .
CDR3nt: TGTGCCAGTAGGACAGATTTTAACACTGAAGCTTTCTTT
CDR3aa: CASRTDFNTEAFF

v_gene: TRBV2
abundance: .
j_gene: TRBJ2-5
d_gene: .
CDR3nt: TGTGCCAGCAGTGCCTTTCGACAGACTCAAGAGACCCAGTACTTC
CDR3aa: CASSAFRQTQETQYF

v_gene: TRBV25-1
abundance: .
j_gene: TRBJ1-2
d_gene: .
CDR3nt: TGTGCCAGCACTAGACAGCCGGGAGATGGCTACACCTTC
CDR3aa: CASTRQPGDGYTF

v_gene: TRBV28
abundance: .
j_gene: TRBJ1-4
d_gene: .
CDR3nt: TGTGCCAGCACCCATCCGGCGGGTCCAACTAATGAAAAACTGTTTTTT
CDR3aa: CASTHPAGPTNEKLFF

v_gene: TRBV5-1
abundance: .
j_gene: TRBJ2-1
d_gene: .
CDR3nt: TGCGCCAGCAGCTTGGAACCGGCCTACAATGAGCAGTTCTTC
CDR3aa: CASSLEPAYNEQFF

v_gene: TRBV5-1
abundance: .
j_gene: TRBJ1-1
d_gene: .
CDR3nt: TGCGCCAGCAGCTTGGATAGATCAAACACTGAAGCTTTCTTT
CDR3aa: CASSLDRSNTEAFF

v_gene: TRBV28
abundance: .
j_gene: TRBJ2-1
d_gene: .
CDR3nt: TGTGCCAGCAGTTTCAATTTGCGGGCGGTTGGGAATGAGCAGTTCTTC
CDR3aa: CASSFNLRAVGNEQFF

v_gene: TRBV11-1
abundance: .
j_gene: TRBJ1-2
d_gene: .
CDR3nt: TGTGCCAGCAGCCGCGGGGGAGCCTATGGCTACACCTTC
CDR3aa: CASSRGGAYGYTF

v_gene: TRBV28
abundance: .
j_gene: TRBJ2-7
d_gene: .
CDR3nt: TGTGCCAGCAGTTTAGAAGATGTGGGGCTCGAGCAGTACTTC
CDR3aa: CASSLEDVGLEQYF

v_gene: TRBV2
abundance: .
j_gene: TRBJ2-7
d_gene: TRBD1
CDR3nt: TGTGCCATCTCTCCGGGACAGGGTTATAGCGGGCTCTACGAGCAGTACTTC
CDR3aa: CAISPGQGYSGLYEQYF

v_gene: TRBV6-1
abundance: once
j_gene: TRBJ1-1
d_gene: .
CDR3nt: TGTGCCAGCAGTGAAGCCCTCACGGACACTGAAGCTTTCTTT
CDR3aa: CASSEALTDTEAFF

v_gene: TRBV6-6
abundance: .
j_gene: TRBJ1-1
d_gene: TRBD1
CDR3nt: TGTGCCAGCAACACAAACACAGGGGGCCGGGCTGAAGCTTTCTTT
CDR3aa: CASNTNTGGRAEAFF

v_gene: TRBV7-2
abundance: .
j_gene: TRBJ1-1
d_gene: .
CDR3nt: TGTGCCAGCAGTTATAGTGGGGGCCAGACTGAAGCTTTCTTT
CDR3aa: CASSYSGGQTEAFF

v_gene: TRBV19
abundance: .
j_gene: TRBJ2-2
d_gene: TRBD1
CDR3nt: TGTGCCAGTAGTATCGACAGGGTGGTAGTAGCCGGGGAGCTGTTTTTT
CDR3aa: CASSIDRVVVAGELFF

v_gene: TRBV14
abundance: .
j_gene: TRBJ1-2
d_gene: .
CDR3nt: TGTGCCAGCAGCCAAACAACGGGCCCCAATGGCTACACCTTC
CDR3aa: CASSQTTGPNGYTF

v_gene: TRBV6-6
abundance: .
j_gene: TRBJ2-1
d_gene: TRBD1
CDR3nt: TGTGCCAGCAGATGGACAGGGGGCGTCGATGAGCAGTTCTTC
CDR3aa: CASRWTGGVDEQFF